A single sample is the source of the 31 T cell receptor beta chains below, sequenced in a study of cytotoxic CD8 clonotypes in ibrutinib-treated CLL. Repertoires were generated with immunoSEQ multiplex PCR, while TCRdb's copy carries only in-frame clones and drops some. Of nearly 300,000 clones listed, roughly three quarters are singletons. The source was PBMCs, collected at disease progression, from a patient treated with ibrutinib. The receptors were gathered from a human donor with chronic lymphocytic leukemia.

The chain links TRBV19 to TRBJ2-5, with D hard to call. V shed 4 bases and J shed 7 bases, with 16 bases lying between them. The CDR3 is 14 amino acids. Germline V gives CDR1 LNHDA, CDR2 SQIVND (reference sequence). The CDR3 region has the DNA TGTGCCAGTAGTAAGGGCGCAGCCGCAAGGACCCAGTACTTC. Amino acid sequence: CASSKGAAARTQYF.

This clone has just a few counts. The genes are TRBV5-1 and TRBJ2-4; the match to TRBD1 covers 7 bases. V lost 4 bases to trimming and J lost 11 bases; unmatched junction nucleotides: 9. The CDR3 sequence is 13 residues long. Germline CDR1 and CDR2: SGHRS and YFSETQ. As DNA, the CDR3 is TGCGCCAGCAGCCCCGACAGGGCTTATTTTCAGTACTTC. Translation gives CASSPDRAYFQYF.

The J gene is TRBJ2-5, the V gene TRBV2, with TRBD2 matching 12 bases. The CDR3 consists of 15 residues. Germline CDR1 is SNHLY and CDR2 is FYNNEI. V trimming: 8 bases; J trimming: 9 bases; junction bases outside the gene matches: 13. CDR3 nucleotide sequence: TGTGCCAGCCCCAAATTGGGACTAGCGGGCGGGTCCCAGTACTTC. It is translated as CASPKLGLAGGSQYF.

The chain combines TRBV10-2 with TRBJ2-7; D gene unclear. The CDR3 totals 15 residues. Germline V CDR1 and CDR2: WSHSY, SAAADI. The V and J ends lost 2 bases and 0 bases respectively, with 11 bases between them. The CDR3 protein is CASSEPPRSSYEQYF. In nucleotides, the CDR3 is TGCGCCAGCAGTGAGCCCCCCCGCAGCTCCTACGAGCAGTACTTC.

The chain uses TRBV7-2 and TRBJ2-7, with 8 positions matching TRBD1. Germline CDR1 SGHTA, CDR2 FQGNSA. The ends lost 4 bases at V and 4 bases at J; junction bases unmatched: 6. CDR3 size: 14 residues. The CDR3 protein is CASSSWTGPYEQYF. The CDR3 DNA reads TGTGCCAGCAGCTCCTGGACAGGGCCGTACGAGCAGTACTTC. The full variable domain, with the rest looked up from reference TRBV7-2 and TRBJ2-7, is GAGVSQSPSNKVTEKGKDVELRCDPISGHTALYWYRQSLGQGLEFLIYFQGNSAPDKSGLPSDRFSAERTGGSVSTLTIQRTQQEDSAVYLCASSSWTGPYEQYFGPGTRLTVT.

The CDR3 DNA reads as TGTGCCAGCAGCGTCATCACCCCGGGGGGGGCCAACGTCCTGACTTTC. Translated: CASSVITPGGANVLTF. J is TRBJ2-6 and V is TRBV9, with a possible D match to TRBD2 (5 bases). The CDR3 contains 16 residues. Germline CDR1 is SGDLS and CDR2 is YYNGEE. Trimming stripped 2 bases from V and 4 bases from J, with 13 bases between.

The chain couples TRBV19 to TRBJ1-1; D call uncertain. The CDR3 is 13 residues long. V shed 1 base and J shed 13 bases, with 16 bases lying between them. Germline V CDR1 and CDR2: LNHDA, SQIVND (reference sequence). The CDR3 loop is CASSIVGGVSGFF. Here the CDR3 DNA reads TGTGCCAGTAGTATAGTTGGCGGCGTGTCGGGTTTCTTT.

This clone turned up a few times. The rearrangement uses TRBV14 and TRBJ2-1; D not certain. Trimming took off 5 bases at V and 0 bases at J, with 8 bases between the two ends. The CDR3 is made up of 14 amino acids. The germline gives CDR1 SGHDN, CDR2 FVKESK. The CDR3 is CASSNPPSYNEQFF. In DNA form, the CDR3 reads TGTGCCAGCAGCAATCCCCCCTCCTACAATGAGCAGTTCTTC.

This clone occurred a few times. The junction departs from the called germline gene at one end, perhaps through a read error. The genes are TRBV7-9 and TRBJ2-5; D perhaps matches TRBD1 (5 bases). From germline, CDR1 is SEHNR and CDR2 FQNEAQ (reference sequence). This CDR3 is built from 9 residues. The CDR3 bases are TGTGCCAGCAGCTGGGGCCCGAACTTC. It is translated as CASSWGPNF.

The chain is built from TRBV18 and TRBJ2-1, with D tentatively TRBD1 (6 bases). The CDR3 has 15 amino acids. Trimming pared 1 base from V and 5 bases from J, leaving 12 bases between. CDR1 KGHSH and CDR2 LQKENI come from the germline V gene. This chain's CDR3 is CASSPRLTGHNEQFF. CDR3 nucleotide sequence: TGTGCCAGCTCACCACGGTTGACAGGACACAATGAGCAGTTCTTC.

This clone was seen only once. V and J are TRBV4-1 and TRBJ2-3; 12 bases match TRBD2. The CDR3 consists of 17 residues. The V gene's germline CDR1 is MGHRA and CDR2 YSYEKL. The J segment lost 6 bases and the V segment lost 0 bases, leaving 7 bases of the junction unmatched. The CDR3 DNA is TGCGCCAGCAGCCAAGATCTAGCGGGGGGGCCAGGCGATACGCAGTATTTT. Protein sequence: CASSQDLAGGPGDTQYF.

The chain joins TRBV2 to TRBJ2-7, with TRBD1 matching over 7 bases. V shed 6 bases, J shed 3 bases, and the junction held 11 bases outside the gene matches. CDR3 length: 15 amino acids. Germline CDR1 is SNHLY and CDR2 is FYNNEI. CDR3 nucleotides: TGTGCCAGCAGGAGGGGCAGGGGGAATCTCTACGAGCAGTACTTC. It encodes CASRRGRGNLYEQYF.

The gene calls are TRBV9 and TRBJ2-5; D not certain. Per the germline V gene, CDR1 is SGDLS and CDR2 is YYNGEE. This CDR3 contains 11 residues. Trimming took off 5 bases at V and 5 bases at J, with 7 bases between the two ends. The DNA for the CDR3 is TGTGCCAGCAGTGCAGCGGAGACCCAGTACTTC. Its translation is CASSAAETQYF.

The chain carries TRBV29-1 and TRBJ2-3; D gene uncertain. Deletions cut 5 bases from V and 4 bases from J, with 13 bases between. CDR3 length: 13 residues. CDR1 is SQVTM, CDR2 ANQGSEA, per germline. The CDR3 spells CSVMDDEADTQYF. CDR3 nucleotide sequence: TGCAGCGTTATGGACGATGAAGCAGATACGCAGTATTTT.

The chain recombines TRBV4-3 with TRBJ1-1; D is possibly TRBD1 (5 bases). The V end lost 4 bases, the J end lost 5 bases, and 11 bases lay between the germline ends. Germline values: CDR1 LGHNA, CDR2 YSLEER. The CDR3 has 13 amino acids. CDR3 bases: TGCGCCAGCAGCCGTTACGGGGGGACTGAAGCTTTCTTT. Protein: CASSRYGGTEAFF.

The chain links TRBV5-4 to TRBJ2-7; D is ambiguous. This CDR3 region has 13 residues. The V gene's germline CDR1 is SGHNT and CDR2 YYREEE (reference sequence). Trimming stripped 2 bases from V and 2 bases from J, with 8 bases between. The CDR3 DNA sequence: TGTGCCAGCAGCTTTGGTACTACCTACGAGCAGTACTTC. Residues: CASSFGTTYEQYF.

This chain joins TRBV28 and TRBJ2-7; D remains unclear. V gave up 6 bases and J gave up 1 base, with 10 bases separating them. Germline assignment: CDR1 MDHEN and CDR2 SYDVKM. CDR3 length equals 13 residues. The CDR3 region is CASSSQGSYEQYF. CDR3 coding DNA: TGTGCCAGCAGCAGTCAAGGGTCCTACGAGCAGTACTTC.

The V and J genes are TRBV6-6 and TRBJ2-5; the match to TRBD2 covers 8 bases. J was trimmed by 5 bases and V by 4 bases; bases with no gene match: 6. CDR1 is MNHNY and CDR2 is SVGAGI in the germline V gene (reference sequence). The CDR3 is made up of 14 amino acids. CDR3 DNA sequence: TGTGCCAGCAGTTTCGGGACTAGAGGGGAGACCCAGTACTTC. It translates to CASSFGTRGETQYF.

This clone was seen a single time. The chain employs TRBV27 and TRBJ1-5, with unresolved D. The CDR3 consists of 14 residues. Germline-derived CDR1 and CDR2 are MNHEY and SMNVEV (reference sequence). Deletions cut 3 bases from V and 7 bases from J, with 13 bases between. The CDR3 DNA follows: TGTGCCAGCAGTTTTGGAGGGAGTGAGCAGCCCCAGCATTTT. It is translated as CASSFGGSEQPQHF.

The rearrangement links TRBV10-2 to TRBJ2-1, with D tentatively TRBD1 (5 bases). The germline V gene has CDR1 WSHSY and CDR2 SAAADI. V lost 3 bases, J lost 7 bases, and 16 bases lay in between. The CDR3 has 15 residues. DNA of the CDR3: TGCGCCAGCAGTGAACCCTGGGGCGGAAAGAATGAGCAGTTCTTC. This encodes CASSEPWGGKNEQFF.

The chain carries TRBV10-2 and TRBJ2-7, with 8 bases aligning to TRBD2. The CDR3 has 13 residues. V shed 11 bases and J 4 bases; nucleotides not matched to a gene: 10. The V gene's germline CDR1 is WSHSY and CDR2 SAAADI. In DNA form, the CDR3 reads TGCGCCTCACGGGGGGCGGGAGGATACGAGCAGTACTTC. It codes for CASRGAGGYEQYF.

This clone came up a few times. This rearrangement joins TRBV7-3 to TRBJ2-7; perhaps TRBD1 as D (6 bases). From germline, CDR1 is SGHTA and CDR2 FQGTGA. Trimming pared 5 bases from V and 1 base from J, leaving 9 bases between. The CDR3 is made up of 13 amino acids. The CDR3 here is CASSQTGSYEQYF. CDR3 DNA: TGTGCCAGCAGCCAAACAGGGTCCTACGAGCAGTACTTC.

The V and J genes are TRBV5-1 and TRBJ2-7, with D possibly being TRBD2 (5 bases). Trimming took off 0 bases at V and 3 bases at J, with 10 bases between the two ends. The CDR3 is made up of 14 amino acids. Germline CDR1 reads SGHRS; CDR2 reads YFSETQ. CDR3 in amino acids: CASSLAGSVYEQYF. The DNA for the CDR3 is TGCGCCAGCAGCTTGGCGGGGAGTGTCTACGAGCAGTACTTC.

The CDR3 DNA is TGTGCCAGCAGTCTAGGGTACAACTATGGCTACACCTTC. This gives the protein CASSLGYNYGYTF. The V gene is TRBV2, the J gene TRBJ1-2; D is unclear. In germline, CDR1 is SNHLY, CDR2 FYNNEI. CDR3 length: 13 residues. V was trimmed by 5 bases and J by 2 bases, leaving 9 bases between them.

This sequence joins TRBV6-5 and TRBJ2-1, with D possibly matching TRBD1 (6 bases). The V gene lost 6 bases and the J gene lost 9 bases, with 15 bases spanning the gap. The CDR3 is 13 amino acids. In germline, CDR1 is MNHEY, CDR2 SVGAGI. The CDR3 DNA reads TGTGCCAGCAGCGCAGGGGTATACCTTGAGCAGTTCTTC. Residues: CASSAGVYLEQFF.

The chain's CDR3 is CASSARRNNQPQHF. The CDR3 nucleotides read TGTGCCAGCAGCGCAAGACGGAATAATCAGCCCCAGCATTTT. The chain carries TRBV2 and TRBJ1-5; no firm D call. Germline V gene sequence: CDR1 SNHLY, CDR2 FYNNEI. V dropped 6 bases and J dropped 4 bases, with 13 bases sitting between them. The CDR3 extends over 14 amino acids.

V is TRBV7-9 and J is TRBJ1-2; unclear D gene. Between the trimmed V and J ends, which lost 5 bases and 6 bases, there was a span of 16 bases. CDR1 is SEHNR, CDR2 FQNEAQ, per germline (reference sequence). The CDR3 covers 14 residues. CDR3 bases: TGTGCCAGCAGCCCCCCCTCGGGTTTAGATGGCTACACCTTC. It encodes CASSPPSGLDGYTF.

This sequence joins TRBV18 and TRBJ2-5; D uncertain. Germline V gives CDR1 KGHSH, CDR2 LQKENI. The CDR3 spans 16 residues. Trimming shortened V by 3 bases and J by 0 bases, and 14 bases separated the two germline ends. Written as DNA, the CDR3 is TGTGCCAGCTCACCCCGGGTAGCTACGTACCAAGAGACCCAGTACTTC. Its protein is CASSPRVATYQETQYF.

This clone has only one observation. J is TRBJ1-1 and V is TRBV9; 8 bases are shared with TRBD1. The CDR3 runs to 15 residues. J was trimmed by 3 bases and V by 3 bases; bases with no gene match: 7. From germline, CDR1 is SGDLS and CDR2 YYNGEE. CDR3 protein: CASSETQGAYTEAFF. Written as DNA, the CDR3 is TGTGCCAGCAGCGAGACCCAGGGGGCATACACTGAAGCTTTCTTT.

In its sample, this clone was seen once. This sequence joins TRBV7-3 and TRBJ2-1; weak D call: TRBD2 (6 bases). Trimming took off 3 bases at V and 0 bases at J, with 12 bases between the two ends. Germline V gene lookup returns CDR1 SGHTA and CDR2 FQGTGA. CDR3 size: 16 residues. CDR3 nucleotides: TGTGCCAGCAGCTTGGGACGGGGGAGCTCCTACAATGAGCAGTTCTTC. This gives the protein CASSLGRGSSYNEQFF.

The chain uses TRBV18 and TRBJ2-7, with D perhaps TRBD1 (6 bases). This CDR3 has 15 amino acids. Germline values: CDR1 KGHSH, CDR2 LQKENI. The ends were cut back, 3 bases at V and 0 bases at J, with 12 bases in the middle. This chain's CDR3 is CASSPPGVFSYEQYF. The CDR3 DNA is TGTGCCAGCTCACCGCCAGGGGTGTTCTCCTACGAGCAGTACTTC.